Listed below are T cell receptor beta chains from one sample, sequenced in a study of T and B cells in COVID-19 patients. TCRdb analysed the multiplex PCR reads with MiXCR anew, one entry per CDR3 protein. This sample yields about 18,000 distinct CDR3 sequences, of which 36% are seen a single time; 16% belongs to the top ten. Sample: blood. Receptor source: a human donor with active COVID-19. The CDR3 runs from the conserved cysteine through the conserved F or W.

>TRBV19|TRBJ2-1
CASSIGLSEQFF
>TRBV29-1|TRBJ2-5
CSVDSRTLGETQYF
>TRBV2|TRBJ2-3
CASSEIAGGADTQYF
>TRBV6-5|TRBJ2-7
CASSSYTGVGYEQYF
>TRBV5-6|TRBJ1-2
CASSHYGDYGYTF
>TRBV5-4|TRBJ1-2
CASSLGQGPHYGYTF
>TRBV7-2|TRBJ2-7
CASSFSYEQYF
>TRBV6-2/TRBV6-3|TRBJ1-6
CASSHDRIFQSSYNSPLHF
>TRBV12-3/TRBV12-4|TRBJ2-2
CASSSRTGSGELFF
>TRBV6-1|TRBJ2-3
CASSYSTADTQYF
>TRBV7-2|TRBJ1-2
CASSLFGTGRDGYTF
>TRBV29-1|TRBJ2-6
CSATGTGGKGANVLTF
>TRBV6-5|TRBJ2-3
CASIPLAGTVGPDTQYF
>TRBV6-5|TRBJ2-7
CASSGRRGPPYEQYF
>TRBV18|TRBJ1-1
CASSLLEVPNTEAFF
>TRBV27|TRBJ2-7
CASSFETGTYEQYF
>TRBV6-2/TRBV6-3|TRBJ2-1
CACHPGRHRTGNEQFF
>TRBV12-3/TRBV12-4|TRBJ2-2
CASSFWLRDQITGELFF
>TRBV20-1|TRBJ1-6
CSARDLWWAQGGSPLHF
>TRBV6-5|TRBJ2-7
CASTVGTGFRLSYEQYF
>TRBV10-3|TRBJ1-4
CAISESPWRGGNEKLFF
>TRBV27|TRBJ2-5
CASSDSKESGGALETQYF
>TRBV15|TRBJ2-7
CATSRDLGGYSYEQYF
>TRBV18|TRBJ1-3
CASSSTRDATSGNTIYF
>TRBV4-3|TRBJ2-1
CASSRSGLSYEQFF
>TRBV29-1|TRBJ1-1
CSVARQNTEAFF
>TRBV6-5|TRBJ2-7
CASGTTEYEQYF
>TRBV19|TRBJ1-1
CASSYRGGEAFF